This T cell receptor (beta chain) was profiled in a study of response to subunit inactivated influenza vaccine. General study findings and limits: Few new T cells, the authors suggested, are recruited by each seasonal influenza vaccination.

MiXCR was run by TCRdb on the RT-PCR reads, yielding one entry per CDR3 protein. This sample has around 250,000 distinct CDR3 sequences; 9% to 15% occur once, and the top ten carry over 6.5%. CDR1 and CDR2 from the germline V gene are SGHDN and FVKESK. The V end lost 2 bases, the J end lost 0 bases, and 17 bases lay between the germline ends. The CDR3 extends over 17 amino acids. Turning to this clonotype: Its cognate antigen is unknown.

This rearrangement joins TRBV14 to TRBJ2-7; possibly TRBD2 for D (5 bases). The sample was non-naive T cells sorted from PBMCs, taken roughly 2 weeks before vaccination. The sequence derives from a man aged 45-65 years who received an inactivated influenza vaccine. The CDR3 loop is CASSQSLRRVSSYEQYF. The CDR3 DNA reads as TGTGCCAGCAGCCAAAGCCTTCGGCGGGTAAGCTCCTACGAGCAGTACTTC.